Reported below is one TCR beta chain. Produced via immunoSEQ multiplex PCR; TCRdb's table is partial and in-frame only. The repertoire has some 120,000 clones, about 82% of them found once; the top ten carry 2.4%. The data are from a study of PD-L1 blockade in urothelial cancer. Study overall: Blood yielded a median of 141,255 T cells per sample.

Time point noted: peripheral blood 6 weeks after treatment start. Germline-derived CDR1 and CDR2 are SGHVS and FNYEAQ. The V gene end was trimmed by 3 bases and the J gene end by 4 bases; junction bases not matched to a gene: 7. The CDR3 covers 16 residues. This chain joins TRBV7-6 and TRBJ2-7; 12 bases line up with TRBD2. Sample: PBMCs, taken around atezolizumab (anti-PD-L1) treatment. The clonotype originates from a man aged 45-65 years with urothelial cancer. CDR3 residues: CASSLRLAGAPYEQYF. The CDR3 nucleotides are TGTGCCAGCAGCTTGAGACTAGCGGGAGCCCCTTACGAGCAGTACTTC.